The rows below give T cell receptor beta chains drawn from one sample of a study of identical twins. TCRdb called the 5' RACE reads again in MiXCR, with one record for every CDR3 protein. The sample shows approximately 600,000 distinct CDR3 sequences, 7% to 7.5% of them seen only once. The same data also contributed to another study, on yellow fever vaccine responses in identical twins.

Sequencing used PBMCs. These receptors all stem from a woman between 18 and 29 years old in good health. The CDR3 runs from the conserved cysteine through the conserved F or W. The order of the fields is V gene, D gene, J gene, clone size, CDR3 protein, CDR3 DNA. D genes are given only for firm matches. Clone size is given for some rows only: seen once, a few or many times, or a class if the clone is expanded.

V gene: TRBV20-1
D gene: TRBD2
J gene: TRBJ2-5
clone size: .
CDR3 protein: CSVFGRGETQYF
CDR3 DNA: TGCAGTGTATTCGGGAGGGGGGAGACCCAGTACTTC

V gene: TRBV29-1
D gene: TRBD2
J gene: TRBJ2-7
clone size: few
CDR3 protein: CSVQTSGSLEQYF
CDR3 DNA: TGCAGCGTCCAGACTAGCGGGAGCCTCGAGCAGTACTTC

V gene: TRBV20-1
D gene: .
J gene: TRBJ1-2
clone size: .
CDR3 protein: CSAPDRFNYGYTF
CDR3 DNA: TGCAGTGCTCCGGACCGATTTAACTATGGCTACACCTTC

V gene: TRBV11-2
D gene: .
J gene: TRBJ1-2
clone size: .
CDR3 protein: CASSSLTGVYGYTF
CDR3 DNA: TGTGCCAGCAGCTCACTGACAGGCGTCTATGGCTACACCTTC

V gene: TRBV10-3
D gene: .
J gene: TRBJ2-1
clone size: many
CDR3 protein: CAISERGPSGSSYNEQFF
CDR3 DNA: TGTGCCATCAGTGAGAGGGGTCCCTCCGGAAGCTCCTACAATGAGCAGTTCTTC

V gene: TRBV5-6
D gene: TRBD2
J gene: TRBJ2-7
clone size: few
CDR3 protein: CASVGPGSREWSSHEQYF
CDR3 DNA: TGTGCCAGCGTTGGGCCCGGGTCGCGGGAGTGGTCTTCCCACGAGCAGTACTTC

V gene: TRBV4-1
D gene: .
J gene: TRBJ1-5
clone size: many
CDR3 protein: CASSQDLNNQPQHF
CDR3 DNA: TGCGCCAGCAGCCAAGATCTTAACAATCAGCCCCAGCATTTT

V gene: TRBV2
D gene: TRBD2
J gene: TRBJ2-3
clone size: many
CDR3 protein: CASSELTSGELNTQYF
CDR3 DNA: TGTGCCAGCAGTGAACTTACTAGCGGGGAATTGAATACGCAGTATTTT

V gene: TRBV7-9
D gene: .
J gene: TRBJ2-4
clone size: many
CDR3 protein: CASSSLREDKNIQYF
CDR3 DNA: TGTGCCAGCAGCTCCCTCAGGGAGGACAAAAACATTCAGTACTTC

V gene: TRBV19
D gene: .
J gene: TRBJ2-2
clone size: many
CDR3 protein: CASRNTGELFF
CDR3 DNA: TGTGCCAGCAGGAACACCGGGGAGCTGTTTTTT

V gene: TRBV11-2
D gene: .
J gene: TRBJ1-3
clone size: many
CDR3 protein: CASSLYREDSGNTIYF
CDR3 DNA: TGTGCCAGCAGCTTATACAGGGAGGACTCTGGAAACACCATATATTTT

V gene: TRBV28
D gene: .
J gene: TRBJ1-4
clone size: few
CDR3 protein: CASSPKGEKLFF
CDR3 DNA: TGTGCCAGCAGTCCCAAGGGGGAAAAACTGTTTTTT

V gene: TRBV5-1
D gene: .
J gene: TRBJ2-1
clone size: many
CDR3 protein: CASSLGPGGISHNEQFF
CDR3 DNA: TGCGCCAGCAGCTTGGGCCCTGGAGGGATCTCCCACAATGAGCAGTTCTTC

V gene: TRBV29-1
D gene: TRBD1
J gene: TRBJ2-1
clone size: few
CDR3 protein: CSALPGQGDNEQFF
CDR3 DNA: TGCAGCGCCCTGCCGGGACAGGGAGACAATGAGCAGTTCTTC

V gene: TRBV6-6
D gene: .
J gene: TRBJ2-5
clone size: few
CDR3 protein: CASTSGRTQYF
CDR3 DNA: TGTGCCAGCACGAGTGGTAGGACCCAGTACTTC

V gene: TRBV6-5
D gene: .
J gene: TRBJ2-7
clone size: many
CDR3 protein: CASSYPGDYEQYF
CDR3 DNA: TGTGCCAGCAGTTACCCAGGGGACTACGAGCAGTACTTC

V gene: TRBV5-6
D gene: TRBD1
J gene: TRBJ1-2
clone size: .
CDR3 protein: CASSLQWAGTVRNYGYTF
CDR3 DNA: TGTGCCAGCAGCTTACAATGGGCTGGGACAGTCCGTAACTATGGCTACACCTTC

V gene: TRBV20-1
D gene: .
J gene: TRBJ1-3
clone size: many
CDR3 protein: CSARVDSSGNTIYF
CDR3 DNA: TGCAGTGCTAGAGTCGACAGCTCTGGAAACACCATATATTTT

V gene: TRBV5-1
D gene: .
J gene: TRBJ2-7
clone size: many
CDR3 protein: CASSPDPGPYEQYF
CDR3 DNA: TGCGCCAGCAGCCCGGACCCGGGACCTTACGAGCAGTACTTC

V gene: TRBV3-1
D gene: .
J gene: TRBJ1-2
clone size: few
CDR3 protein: CASSHTTSSYGYTF
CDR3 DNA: TGTGCCAGCAGCCATACGACTTCATCCTATGGCTACACCTTC

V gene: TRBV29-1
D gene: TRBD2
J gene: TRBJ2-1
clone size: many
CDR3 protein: CSAQKERGGGAPFF
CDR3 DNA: TGCAGCGCTCAGAAGGAGCGGGGGGGCGGGGCTCCGTTCTTC

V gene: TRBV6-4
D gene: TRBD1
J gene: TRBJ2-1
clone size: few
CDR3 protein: CASSDRQGPYNEQFF
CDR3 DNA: TGTGCCAGCAGTGACCGACAGGGGCCCTACAATGAGCAGTTCTTC

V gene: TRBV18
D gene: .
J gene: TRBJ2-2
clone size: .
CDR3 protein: CASSPPGLTGELFF
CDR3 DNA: TGTGCCAGCTCACCCCCCGGGCTTACCGGGGAGCTGTTTTTT

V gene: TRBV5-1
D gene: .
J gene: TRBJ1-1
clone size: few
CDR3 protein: CASSLEVVNTEAFF
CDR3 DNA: TGCGCCAGCAGCTTGGAGGTAGTGAACACTGAAGCTTTCTTT

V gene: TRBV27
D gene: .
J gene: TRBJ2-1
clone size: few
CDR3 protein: CASSSVGGNEQFF
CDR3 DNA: TGTGCCAGCAGCTCCGTGGGGGGCAATGAGCAGTTCTTC

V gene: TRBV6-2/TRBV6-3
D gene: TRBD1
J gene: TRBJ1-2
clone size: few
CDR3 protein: CASNRGEGYTF
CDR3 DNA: TGTGCCAGCAACAGGGGCGAAGGCTACACCTTC

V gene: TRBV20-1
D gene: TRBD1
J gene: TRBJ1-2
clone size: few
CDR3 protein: CSASDGQGGGYTF
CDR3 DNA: TGCAGTGCCAGCGACGGACAGGGGGGAGGCTACACCTTC

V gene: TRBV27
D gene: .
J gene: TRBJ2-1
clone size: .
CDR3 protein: CASRQGRHNDNEQFF
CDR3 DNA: TGTGCCAGCAGGCAGGGTCGACATAATGACAATGAGCAGTTCTTC

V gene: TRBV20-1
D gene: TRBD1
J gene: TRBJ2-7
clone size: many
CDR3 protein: CSARNPDRDYEQYF
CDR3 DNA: TGCAGTGCTAGAAACCCGGACAGGGACTACGAGCAGTACTTC

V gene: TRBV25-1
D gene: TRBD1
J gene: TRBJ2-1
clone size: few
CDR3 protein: CASTSGQGVGNEQFF
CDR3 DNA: TGTGCCAGCACTTCCGGACAGGGGGTCGGGAATGAGCAGTTCTTC

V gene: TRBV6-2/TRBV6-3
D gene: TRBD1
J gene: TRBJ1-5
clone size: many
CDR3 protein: CASNRDREYQPQHF
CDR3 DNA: TGTGCCAGCAACCGTGACAGGGAGTATCAGCCCCAGCATTTT

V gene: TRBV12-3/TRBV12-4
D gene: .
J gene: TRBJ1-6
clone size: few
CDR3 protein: CASSLLAPGNSPLHF
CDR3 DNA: TGTGCCAGCAGTTTACTCGCCCCGGGGAATTCACCCCTCCACTTT

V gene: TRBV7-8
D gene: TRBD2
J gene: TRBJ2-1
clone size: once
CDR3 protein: CASSLLLAGASEQFF
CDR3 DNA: TGTGCCAGCAGCTTATTACTAGCGGGAGCAAGTGAGCAGTTCTTC

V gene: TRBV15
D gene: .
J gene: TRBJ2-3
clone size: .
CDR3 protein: CATSDEGLTQYF
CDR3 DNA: TGTGCCACCAGCGATGAGGGGTTAACGCAGTATTTT

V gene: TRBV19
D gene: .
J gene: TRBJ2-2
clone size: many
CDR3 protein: CASSTKGVAGELFF
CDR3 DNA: TGTGCCAGTAGTACCAAGGGTGTCGCCGGGGAGCTGTTTTTT

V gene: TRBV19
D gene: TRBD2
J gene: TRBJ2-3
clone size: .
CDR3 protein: CASGLAGLPDTQYF
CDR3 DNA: TGTGCCAGTGGACTAGCGGGGCTTCCAGATACGCAGTATTTT

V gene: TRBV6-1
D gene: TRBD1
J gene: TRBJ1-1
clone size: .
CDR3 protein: CASRPGQGLLNTEAFF
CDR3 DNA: TGTGCCAGCAGACCGGGACAGGGTCTTTTAAACACTGAAGCTTTCTTT

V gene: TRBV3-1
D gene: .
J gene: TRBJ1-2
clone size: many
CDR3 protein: CASSQDQDNYGYTF
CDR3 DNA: TGTGCCAGCAGCCAAGATCAGGATAACTATGGCTACACCTTC

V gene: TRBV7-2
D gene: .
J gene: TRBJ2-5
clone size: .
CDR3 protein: CASSDPRGGSRETQYF
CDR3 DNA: TGTGCCAGCAGCGACCCCCGCGGAGGGAGTAGAGAGACCCAGTACTTC

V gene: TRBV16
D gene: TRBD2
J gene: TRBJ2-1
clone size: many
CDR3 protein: CASSRHSGRVGDEQFF
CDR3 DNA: TGTGCCAGCAGCCGTCATAGCGGGAGAGTAGGGGATGAGCAGTTCTTC

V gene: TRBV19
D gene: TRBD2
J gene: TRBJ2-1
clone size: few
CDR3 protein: CATEGRGRGNEQFF
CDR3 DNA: TGTGCCACCGAAGGGCGCGGGAGAGGCAATGAGCAGTTCTTC

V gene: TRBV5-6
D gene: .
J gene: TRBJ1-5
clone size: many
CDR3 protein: CASSSYLGSNQPQHF
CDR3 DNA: TGTGCCAGCAGCTCTTATTTAGGGAGCAATCAGCCCCAGCATTTT

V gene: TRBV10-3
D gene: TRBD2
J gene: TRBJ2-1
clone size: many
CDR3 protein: CAISATPGLVGNEQFF
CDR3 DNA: TGTGCCATCAGTGCTACTCCGGGACTAGTGGGTAATGAGCAGTTCTTC